This T cell receptor beta chain was sequenced during a study of T-cell memory formation after mild COVID-19. General study findings and limits: Clones that contracted from day 15 to 85 were balanced CD4/CD8, while later expanders leaned CD4+. The appearance of some responding clones in pre-infection memory suggested that cross-reactive memory joined. Among CD4+ contracting clones, most were CM and EM, and CD8+ ones EMRA.

This clonotype was observed at least ten times. Its antigen is unidentified. Each CDR3 protein gets one entry after TCRdb re-called the 5' RACE reads with MiXCR. The table has 25,000 to 35,000 distinct CDR3 sequences, roughly 12% seen once. V lost 4 bases to trimming and J lost 0 bases, with 4 bases between them. The germline V gene encodes CDR1 SGHVS and CDR2 FNYEAQ. This CDR3 contains 13 residues. Sequencing input: PBMCs or a T cell subset sorted from them (not recorded which). This TCR was recovered from an adult woman who had mild COVID-19 (a few samples of this study predate the infection). Cell type and time point are not known. The V call is TRBV7-6, the J call TRBJ1-3, with D uncertain. CDR3 bases: TGTGCCAGCAGCTCACGCTCTGGAAACACCATATATTTT. It encodes CASSSRSGNTIYF.